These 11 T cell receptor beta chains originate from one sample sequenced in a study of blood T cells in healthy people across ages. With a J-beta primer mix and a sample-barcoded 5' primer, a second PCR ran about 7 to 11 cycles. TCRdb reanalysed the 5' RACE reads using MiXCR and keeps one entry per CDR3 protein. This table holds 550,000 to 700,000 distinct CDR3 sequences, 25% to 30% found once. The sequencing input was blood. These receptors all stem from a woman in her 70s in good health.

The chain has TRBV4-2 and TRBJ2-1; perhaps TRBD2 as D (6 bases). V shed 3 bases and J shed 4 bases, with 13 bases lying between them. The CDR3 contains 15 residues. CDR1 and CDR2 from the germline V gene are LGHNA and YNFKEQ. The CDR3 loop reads CASSQHSGTYNEQFF. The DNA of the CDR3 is TGTGCCAGCAGCCAGCACTCCGGGACTTACAATGAGCAGTTCTTC.

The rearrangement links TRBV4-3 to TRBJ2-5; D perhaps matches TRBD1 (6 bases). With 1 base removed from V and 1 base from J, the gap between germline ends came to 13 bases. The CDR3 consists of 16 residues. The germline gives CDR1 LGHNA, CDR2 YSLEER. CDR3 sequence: CASSQVWGPAQETQYF. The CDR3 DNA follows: TGCGCCAGCAGCCAAGTTTGGGGGCCGGCCCAAGAGACCCAGTACTTC.

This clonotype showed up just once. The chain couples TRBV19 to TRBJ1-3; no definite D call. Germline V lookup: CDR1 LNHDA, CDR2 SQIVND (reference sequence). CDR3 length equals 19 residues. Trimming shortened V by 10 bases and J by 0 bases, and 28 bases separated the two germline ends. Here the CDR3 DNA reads TGTGCCACCGCCCAGGTCCGGCCTATACGAGACGCCTCTGGAAACACCATATATTTT. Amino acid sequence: CATAQVRPIRDASGNTIYF.

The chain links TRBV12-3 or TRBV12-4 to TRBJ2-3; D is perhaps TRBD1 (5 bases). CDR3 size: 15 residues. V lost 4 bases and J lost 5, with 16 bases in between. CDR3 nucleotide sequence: TGTGCCAGCAGTTCCCTAGGGGCTACATTAGATACGCAGTATTTT. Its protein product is CASSSLGATLDTQYF.

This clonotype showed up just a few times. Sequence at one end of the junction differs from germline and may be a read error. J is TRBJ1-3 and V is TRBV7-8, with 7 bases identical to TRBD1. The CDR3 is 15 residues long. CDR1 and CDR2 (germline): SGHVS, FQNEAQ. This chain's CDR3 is CANSLDRVSGNTIYF. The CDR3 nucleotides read TGTGCCAACAGCCTTGACAGGGTATCTGGAAACACCATATATTTT.

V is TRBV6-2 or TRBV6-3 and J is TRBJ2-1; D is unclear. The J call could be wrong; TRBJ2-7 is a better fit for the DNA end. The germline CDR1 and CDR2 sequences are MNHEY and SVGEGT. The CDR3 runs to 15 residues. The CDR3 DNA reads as TGTGCCAGCAATCCGAACCTATCGGCTTCCTACGAGCAGTACTTC. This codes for CASNPNLSASYEQYF.

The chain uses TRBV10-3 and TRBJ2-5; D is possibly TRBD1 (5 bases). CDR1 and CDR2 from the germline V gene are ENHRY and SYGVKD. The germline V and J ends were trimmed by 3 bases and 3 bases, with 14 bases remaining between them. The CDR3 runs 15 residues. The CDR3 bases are TGTGCCATCAGTGATCAGGGTGAAGGGAAAGAGACCCAGTACTTC. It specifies CAISDQGEGKETQYF.

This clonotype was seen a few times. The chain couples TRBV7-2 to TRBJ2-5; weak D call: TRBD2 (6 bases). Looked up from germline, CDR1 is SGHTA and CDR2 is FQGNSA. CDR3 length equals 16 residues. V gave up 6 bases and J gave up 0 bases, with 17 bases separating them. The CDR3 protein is CASSPAGSSYQETQYF. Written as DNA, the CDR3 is TGTGCCAGCAGTCCTGCGGGATCCTCGTACCAAGAGACCCAGTACTTC. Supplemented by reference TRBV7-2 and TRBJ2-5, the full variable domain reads GAGVSQSPSNKVTEKGKDVELRCDPISGHTALYWYRQSLGQGLEFLIYFQGNSAPDKSGLPSDRFSAERTGGSVSTLTIQRTQQEDSAVYLCASSPAGSSYQETQYFGPGTRLLVL.

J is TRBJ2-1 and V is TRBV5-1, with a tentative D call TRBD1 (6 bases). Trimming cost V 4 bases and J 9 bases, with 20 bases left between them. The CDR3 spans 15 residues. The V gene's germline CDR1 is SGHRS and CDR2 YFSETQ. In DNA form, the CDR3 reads TGCGCCAGCAGCCCGGGTGGACAGCTCATTAGTGAGCAGTTCTTC. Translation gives CASSPGGQLISEQFF.

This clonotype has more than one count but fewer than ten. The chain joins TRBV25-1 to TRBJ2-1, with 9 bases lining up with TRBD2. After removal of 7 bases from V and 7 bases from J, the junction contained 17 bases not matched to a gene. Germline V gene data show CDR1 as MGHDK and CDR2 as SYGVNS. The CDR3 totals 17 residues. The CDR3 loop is CASNRGGVGTSKNEQFF. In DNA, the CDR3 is TGTGCCAGCAACCGAGGGGGGGTGGGGACTAGCAAAAATGAGCAGTTCTTC.

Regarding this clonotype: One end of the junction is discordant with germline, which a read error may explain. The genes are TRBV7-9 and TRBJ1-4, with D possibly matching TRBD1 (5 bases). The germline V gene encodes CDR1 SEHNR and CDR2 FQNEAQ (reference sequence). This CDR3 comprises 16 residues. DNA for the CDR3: TGTGCCAGCAGCTTAGGACAGCAAATGTCTAATGAAAAACTGCTTTTT. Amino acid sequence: CASSLGQQMSNEKLLF.